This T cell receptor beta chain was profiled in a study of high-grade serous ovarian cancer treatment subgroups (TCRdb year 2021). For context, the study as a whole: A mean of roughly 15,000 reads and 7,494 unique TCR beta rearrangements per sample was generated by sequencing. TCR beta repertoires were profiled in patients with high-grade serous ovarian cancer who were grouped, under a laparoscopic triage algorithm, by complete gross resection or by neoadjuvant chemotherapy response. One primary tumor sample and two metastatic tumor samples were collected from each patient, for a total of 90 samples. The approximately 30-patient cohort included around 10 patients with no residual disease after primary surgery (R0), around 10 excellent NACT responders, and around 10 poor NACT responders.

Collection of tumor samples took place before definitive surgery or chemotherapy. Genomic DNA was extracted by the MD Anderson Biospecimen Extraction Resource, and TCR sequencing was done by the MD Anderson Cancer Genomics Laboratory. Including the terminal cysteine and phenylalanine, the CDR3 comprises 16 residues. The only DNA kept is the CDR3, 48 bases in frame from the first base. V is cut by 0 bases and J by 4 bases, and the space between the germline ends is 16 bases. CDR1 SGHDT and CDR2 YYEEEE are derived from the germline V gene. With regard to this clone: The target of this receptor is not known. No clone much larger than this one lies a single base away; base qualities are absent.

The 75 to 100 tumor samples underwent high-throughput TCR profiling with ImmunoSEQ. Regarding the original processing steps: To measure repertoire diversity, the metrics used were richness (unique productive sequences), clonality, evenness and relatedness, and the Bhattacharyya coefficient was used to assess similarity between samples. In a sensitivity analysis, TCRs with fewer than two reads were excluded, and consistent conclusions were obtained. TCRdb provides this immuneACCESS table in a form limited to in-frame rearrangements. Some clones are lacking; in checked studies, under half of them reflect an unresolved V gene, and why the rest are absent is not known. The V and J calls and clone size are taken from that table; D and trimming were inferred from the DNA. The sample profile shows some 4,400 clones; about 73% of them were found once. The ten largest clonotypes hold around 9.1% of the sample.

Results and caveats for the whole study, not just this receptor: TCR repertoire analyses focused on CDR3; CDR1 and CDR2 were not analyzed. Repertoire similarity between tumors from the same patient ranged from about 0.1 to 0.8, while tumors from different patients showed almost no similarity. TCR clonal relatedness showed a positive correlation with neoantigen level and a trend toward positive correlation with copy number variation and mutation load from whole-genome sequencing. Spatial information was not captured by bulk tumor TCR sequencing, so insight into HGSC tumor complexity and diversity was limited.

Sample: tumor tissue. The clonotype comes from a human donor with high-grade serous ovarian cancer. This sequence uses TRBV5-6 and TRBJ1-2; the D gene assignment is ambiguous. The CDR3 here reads CASSLAHLDGLYGYTF. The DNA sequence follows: TGTGCCAGCAGCTTGGCCCACCTCGACGGGCTCTATGGCTACACCTTC. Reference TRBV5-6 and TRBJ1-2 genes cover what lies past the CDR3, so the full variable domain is DAGVTQSPTHLIKTRGQQVTLRCSPKSGHDTVSWYQQALGQGPQFIFQYYEEEERQRGNFPDRFSGHQFPNYSSELNVNALLLGDSALYLCASSLAHLDGLYGYTFGSGTRLTVV.